The rows below give T cell receptor beta chains drawn from one sample of a study of T-cell memory formation after mild COVID-19. MiXCR, applied by TCRdb to the 5' RACE reads, yields one record per CDR3 protein. Of about 560,000 distinct CDR3 sequences in the sample, 15% to 20% are singletons; the top ten hold roughly 8.2%. The material sequenced was PBMCs or a T cell subset sorted from them (not recorded which). The receptor set was obtained from an adult woman who had mild COVID-19 (a few samples of this study predate the infection). Cell type and time point are not known. The CDR3 runs from the conserved cysteine through the conserved F or W.

J: TRBJ2-2
V: TRBV10-3
CDR3: CATLGPGPNTGELFF

J: TRBJ1-2
V: TRBV29-1
CDR3: CSVEGTGLNYGYTF

J: TRBJ2-7
V: TRBV6-2/TRBV6-3
CDR3: CASSRTSGRASEQYF

J: TRBJ2-1
V: TRBV10-3
CDR3: CAISHSGTGDNNEQFF

J: TRBJ2-7
V: TRBV5-6
CDR3: CASSLYGWNKIGGWEQYF

J: TRBJ2-2
V: TRBV9
CDR3: CASSVGLAGGTGELFF

J: TRBJ2-5
V: TRBV20-1
CDR3: CSARFGGPKETQYF

J: TRBJ2-1
V: TRBV11-3
CDR3: CASSGTEVFF

J: TRBJ2-7
V: TRBV3-1
CDR3: CASSHLLLENSYEQYF

J: TRBJ2-1
V: TRBV7-6
CDR3: CASSQLAGRFNEQFF

J: TRBJ1-2
V: TRBV4-2
CDR3: CASSQVAEATNYGYTF

J: TRBJ2-7
V: TRBV7-8
CDR3: CASSLGAQQYEQYF

J: TRBJ2-3
V: TRBV4-1
CDR3: CASSRIAGGTASTDTQYF

J: TRBJ1-2
V: TRBV6-6
CDR3: CASSPLAEENTLYGYTF

J: TRBJ2-3
V: TRBV7-8
CDR3: CASSIGTDGTDTQYF

J: TRBJ2-7
V: TRBV29-1
CDR3: CSVVGATSYEQYF